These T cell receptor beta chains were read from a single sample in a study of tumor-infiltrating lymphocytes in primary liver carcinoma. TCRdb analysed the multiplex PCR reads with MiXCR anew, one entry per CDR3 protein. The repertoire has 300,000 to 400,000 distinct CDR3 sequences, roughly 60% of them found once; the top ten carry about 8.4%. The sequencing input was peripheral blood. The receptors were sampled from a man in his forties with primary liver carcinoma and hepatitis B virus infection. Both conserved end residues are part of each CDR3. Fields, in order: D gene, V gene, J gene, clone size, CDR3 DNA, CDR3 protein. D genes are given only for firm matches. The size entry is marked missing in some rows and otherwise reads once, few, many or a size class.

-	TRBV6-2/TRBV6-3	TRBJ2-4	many	TGTGCCAGCAGTTCTGACCCGTCGGACATTCAGTACTTC	CASSSDPSDIQYF
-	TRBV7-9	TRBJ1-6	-	TGTGCCAGCAGCTTAGGGGCCAGTTATTCACCCCTCCACTTT	CASSLGASYSPLHF
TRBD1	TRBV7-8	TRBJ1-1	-	TGTGCCAGCAGCCGCCGGGACAGGGCCATGATCACTGAAGCTTTCTTT	CASSRRDRAMITEAFF
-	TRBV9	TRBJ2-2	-	TGTGCTAGCAGCGCCACCCACACCGGGGAGCTATTTTTT	CASSATHTGELFF
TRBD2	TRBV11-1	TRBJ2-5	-	TGTGCCAGCAGCAAAGGGACTACCCTTCTGGAGACCCAGTACTTC	CASSKGTTLLETQYF
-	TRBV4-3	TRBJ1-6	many	TGCGCCAGCAGCCAAGGGGTGTTCGCCAGCTCACCCCTCCACTTT	CASSQGVFASSPLHF
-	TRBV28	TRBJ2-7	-	TGTGCCAGCAGCGGGAGTAGCCGCTACGAGCAGTACTTC	CASSGSSRYEQYF
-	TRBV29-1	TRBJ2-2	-	TGCAGCGTCGGGGTGGGAAAGCACACCGGGGAGCTATTTTTT	CSVGVGKHTGELFF
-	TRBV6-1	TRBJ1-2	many	TGTGCCAGCGCAGGCGGGGAAGGGTTAACTTATGGCTACACCTTC	CASAGGEGLTYGYTF
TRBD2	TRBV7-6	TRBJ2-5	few	TGTGCCAGCAGCCGATTAGCGGGAGGGTACCAAGAGACCCAGTACTTC	CASSRLAGGYQETQYF
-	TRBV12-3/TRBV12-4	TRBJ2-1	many	TGTGCCAGCAGTTTAGTGGATGCGGGGTTAGTGCAGTTCTTC	CASSLVDAGLVQFF
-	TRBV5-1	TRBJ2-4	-	TGCGCCAGCAGCTCGGACAAATCCGGACGGATTCAGTACTTC	CASSSDKSGRIQYF
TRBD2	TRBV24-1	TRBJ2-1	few	TGTGCCACCAGTGCAACTAGCGATTCACCGCAGTTCTTC	CATSATSDSPQFF
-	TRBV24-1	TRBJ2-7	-	TGTGCCACCATGTCCACCTTTGGGATCGACGAGCAGTACTTC	CATMSTFGIDEQYF
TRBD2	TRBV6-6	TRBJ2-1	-	TGTGCCAGCAGTTACTTCTGGCTAGCGGGAGACCGGGGCCACAATGAGCAGTTCTTC	CASSYFWLAGDRGHNEQFF
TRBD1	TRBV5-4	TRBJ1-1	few	TGTGCCAGCAGCTCCGTAGGACAGGTCGCTTTCTTT	CASSSVGQVAFF
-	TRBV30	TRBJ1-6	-	TGTGCCTGCCTAAGACCTCCCTATAATTCACCCCTCCACTTT	CACLRPPYNSPLHF
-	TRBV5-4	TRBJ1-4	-	TGTGCCAGTAGCCCGAGGGTGGAAAAACTGTTTTTT	CASSPRVEKLFF
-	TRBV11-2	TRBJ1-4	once	TGTGCCAACAGCTCCCCGGCAGATCTTGAGGGACTGTTTTTC	CANSSPADLEGLFF
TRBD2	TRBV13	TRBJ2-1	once	TGTACCAGCAGCTTAGGAAGGGAAGCGGGAGGGCATGAGCAGTTCTTC	CTSSLGREAGGHEQFF
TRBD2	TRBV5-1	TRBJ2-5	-	TGCGCCTGCAGGAGCGGGGGGCTTCAAGAGACCCAGTACTTC	CACRSGGLQETQYF
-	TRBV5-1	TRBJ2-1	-	TGCGCCAGCAGCTTTACAGGGGAGCAGTTCTTC	CASSFTGEQFF
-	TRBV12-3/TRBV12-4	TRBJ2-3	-	TGTGCCAGCAGTTTACGGGGAAATGCAGATACGCAGTATTTT	CASSLRGNADTQYF
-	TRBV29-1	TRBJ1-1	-	TGCAGCGTAGCTATGTGGGGCATGAACACTGAAGCTTCCTTT	CSVAMWGMNTEASF
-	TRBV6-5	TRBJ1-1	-	TGTGCCAGTAGTTCACAGAACAATGAAGCTTTCTTT	CASSSQNNEAFF
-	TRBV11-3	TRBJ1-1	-	TGTGCCAACAGCACTCGACGGGGGGCTGAAGCTTTCTTT	CANSTRRGAEAFF
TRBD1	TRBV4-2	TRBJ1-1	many	TGTGCCAGCAGCCAAGATACGGGACAGGGGGTAGGCACTGAAGCTTTCTTT	CASSQDTGQGVGTEAFF
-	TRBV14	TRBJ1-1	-	TGTGGCAGCAGCCGCTTACACCCTGGTCCTGAAGCTTTCTTC	CGSSRLHPGPEAFF
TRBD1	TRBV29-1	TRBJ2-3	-	TGCAGCTCCTGGACAGGGACCAGGGGAGATACGCAGTTGTTT	CSSWTGTRGDTQLF
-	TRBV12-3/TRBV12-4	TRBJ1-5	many	TGTGCCAGCAGCCCGGGGCATGGGGGCCAGCCCCAGCATTTT	CASSPGHGGQPQHF
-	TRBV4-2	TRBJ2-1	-	TGTGCCAGCACCCAAGATCTCCCCCTAACGACAGGATACGAGTACAATGAGCAGTTCTTC	CASTQDLPLTTGYEYNEQFF
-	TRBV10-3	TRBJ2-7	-	TGTGCCATCGATTCCGGGCGATACGAGCAGTACTTC	CAIDSGRYEQYF
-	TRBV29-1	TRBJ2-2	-	TGCAGCGTTGGGGCCAGGGAGCCCGGAGAGCTGTTTTTT	CSVGAREPGELFF
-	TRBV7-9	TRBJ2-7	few	TGTGCCAGCAGCTTATCGCTGGGCGTCTCCTACGAGCAGTACTTC	CASSLSLGVSYEQYF
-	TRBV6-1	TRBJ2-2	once	TGTGCCAGCAGTAAACAAGAGAGTCTACCCGGGGAGCTATTTTTT	CASSKQESLPGELFF
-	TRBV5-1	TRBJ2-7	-	TGCGCCAGCAGCTTTGACAGTTCCTCCTACGAGCAGTACTTC	CASSFDSSSYEQYF
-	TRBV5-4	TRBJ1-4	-	TGTGCCAGCAGCCCGAGGGGGGAAAGACCGTTTTTT	CASSPRGERPFF
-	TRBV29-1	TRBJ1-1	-	TGCAGCGTCCACTCTCGGGACAATGTCAACACTGAACCTTTCTTT	CSVHSRDNVNTEPFF
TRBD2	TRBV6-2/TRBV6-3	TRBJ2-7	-	TGTGCATGCAGTTTAGCGGGAGAAAGATACGAGCAGTACTTC	CACSLAGERYEQYF
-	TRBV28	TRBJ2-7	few	TGTGCCAGTAGAAGAGTAAACAGGGGGGGGGAGCAGTACTTC	CASRRVNRGGEQYF
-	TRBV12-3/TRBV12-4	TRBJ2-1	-	TGTGCCAGCAGTTTATCCAATTACGGTAATGAGCAGTTCTTC	CASSLSNYGNEQFF
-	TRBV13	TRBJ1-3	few	TGTGCCAGCAGCTTAGTCCTTGGACGGGACTCTGGAAACACCATATATTTT	CASSLVLGRDSGNTIYF
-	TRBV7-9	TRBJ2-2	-	TGTGCCAGCAGCCCCCTCTCCGGGGAGCTGTTTTTT	CASSPLSGELFF
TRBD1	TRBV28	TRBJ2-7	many	TGTGCCAGCAAGAGACAGGGAGTACCCTCCTACGAGCAGTACTTC	CASKRQGVPSYEQYF
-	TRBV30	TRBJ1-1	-	TGTGCCTGGAGTTCCTGGGGGGGAAGGAACACTGAAGCTTTCTTT	CAWSSWGGRNTEAFF
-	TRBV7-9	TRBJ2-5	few	TGTGCCAGCAGCTTCCCCAGCGGGGAGACCCAGTACTTC	CASSFPSGETQYF
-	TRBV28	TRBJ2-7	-	TGTGCCAGAAGTTTATCGGGGAGCTCCTACGAGCAGTACTTC	CARSLSGSSYEQYF
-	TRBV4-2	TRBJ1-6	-	TGTGTCAGCAGCCACGCCTCCGGGGGTAGTGATTCACCCCTCCACTTT	CVSSHASGGSDSPLHF
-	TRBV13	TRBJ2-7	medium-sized	TGTGCCAGCAGCTTATCCTACGAGCAGTACTTC	CASSLSYEQYF
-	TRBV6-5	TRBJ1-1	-	TGTGCCAGCAGTTACGTTAGAAAGAGTAGCATTGAAGCTTTCTTT	CASSYVRKSSIEAFF
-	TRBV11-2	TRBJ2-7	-	TGTGCCGGCAGCTCCATGGCCAACGAGCAGTACTTC	CAGSSMANEQYF
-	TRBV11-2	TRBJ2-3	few	TGTGCCAGCAGCTTATCCCTGACAGGTACGCAGTATTTT	CASSLSLTGTQYF
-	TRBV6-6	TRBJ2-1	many	TGTGCCAGCACGAGTCAGTCCTACAATGAGCAGTTCTTC	CASTSQSYNEQFF
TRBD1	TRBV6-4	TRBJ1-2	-	TGTGCCAGCAGTGTCGGGACAGGGGGCGACTATGGCTACACCTTC	CASSVGTGGDYGYTF
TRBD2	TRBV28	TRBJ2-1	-	TGTGCCAGCAGTTTAAGCGGGGGACTAGCGGCAAACAATGAGCAGTTCTTC	CASSLSGGLAANNEQFF
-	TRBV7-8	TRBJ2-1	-	TGTGCCAGCAGCTCAGCGGCCTCGTACCGATATAGCTCCTACAATGAGCAATTCTTC	CASSSAASYRYSSYNEQFF
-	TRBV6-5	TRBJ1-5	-	TGTGCCAACAGTTCGACTGTATGGGGGCCCCAGCATTTT	CANSSTVWGPQHF
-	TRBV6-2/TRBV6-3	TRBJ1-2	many	TGTGCCAGCAGACCCCAGGGCTCGCATGGCTACACCTTC	CASRPQGSHGYTF
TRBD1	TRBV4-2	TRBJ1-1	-	TGTGTCAGCAGCCAAGAGGTGACAGGGGACACTGAAGCTTTCTTT	CVSSQEVTGDTEAFF